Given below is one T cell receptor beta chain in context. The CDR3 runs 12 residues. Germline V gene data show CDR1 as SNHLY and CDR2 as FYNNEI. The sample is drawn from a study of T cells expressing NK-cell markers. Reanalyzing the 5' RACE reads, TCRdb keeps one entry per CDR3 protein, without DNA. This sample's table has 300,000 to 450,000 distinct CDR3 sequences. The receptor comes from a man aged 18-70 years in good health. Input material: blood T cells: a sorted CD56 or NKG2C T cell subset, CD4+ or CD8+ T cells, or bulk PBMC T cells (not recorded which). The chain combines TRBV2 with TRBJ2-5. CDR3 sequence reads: CASLYHRETQYF.